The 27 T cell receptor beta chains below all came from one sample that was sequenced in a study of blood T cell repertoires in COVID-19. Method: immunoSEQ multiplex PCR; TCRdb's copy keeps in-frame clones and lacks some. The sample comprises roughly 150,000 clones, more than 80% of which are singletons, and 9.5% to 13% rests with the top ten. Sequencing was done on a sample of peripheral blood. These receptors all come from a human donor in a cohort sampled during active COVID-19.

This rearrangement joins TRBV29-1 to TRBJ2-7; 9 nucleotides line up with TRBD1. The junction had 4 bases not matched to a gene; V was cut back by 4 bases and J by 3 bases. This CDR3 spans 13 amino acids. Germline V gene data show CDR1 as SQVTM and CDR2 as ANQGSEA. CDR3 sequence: CSVGTGGIYEQYF. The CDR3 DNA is TGCAGCGTTGGAACAGGGGGCATCTACGAGCAGTACTTC.

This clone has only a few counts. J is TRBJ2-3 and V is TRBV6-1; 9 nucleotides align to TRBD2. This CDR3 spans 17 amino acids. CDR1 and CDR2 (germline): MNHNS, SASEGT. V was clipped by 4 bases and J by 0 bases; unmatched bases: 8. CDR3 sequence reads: CASSGVRREGSTDTQYF. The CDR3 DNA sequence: TGTGCCAGCAGTGGGGTCCGGCGGGAGGGTAGCACAGATACGCAGTATTTT.

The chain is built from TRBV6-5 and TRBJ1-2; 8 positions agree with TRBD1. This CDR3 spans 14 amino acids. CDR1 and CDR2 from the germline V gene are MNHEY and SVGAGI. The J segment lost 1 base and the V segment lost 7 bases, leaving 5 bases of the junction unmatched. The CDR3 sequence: CASKGTGFNYGYTF. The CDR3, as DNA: TGTGCCAGCAAGGGGACAGGCTTTAACTATGGCTACACCTTC.

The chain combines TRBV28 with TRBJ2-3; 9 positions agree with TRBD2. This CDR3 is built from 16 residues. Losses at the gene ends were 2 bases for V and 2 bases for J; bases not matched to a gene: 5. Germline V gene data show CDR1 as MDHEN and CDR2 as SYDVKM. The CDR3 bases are TGTGCCAGCAGTTTAATTAGCGGGGGCCTCACAGATACGCAGTATTTT. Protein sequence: CASSLISGGLTDTQYF. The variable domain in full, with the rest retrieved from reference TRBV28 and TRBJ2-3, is DVKVTQSSRYLVKRTGEKVFLECVQDMDHENMFWYRQDPGLGLRLIYFSYDVKMKEKGDIPEGYSVSREKKERFSLILESASTNQTSMYLCASSLISGGLTDTQYFGPGTRLTVL.

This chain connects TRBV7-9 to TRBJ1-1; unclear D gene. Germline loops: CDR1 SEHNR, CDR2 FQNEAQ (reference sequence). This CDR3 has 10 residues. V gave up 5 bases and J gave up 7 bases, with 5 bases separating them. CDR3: CASSGLEAFF. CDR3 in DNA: TGTGCCAGCAGCGGACTTGAAGCTTTCTTT.

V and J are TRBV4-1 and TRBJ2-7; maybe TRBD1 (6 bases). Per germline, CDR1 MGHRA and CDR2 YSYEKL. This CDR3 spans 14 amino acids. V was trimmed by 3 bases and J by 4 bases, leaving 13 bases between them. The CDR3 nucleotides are TGCGCCAGCAGCCAGGGAACCGACAGGTACGAGCAGTACTTC. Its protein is CASSQGTDRYEQYF.

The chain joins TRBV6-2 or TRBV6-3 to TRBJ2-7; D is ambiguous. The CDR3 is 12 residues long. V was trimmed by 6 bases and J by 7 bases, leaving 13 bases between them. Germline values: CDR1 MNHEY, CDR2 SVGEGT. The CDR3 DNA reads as TGTGCCAGCAGCCGCCCCTTGACAGAGCAGTACTTC. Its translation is CASSRPLTEQYF.

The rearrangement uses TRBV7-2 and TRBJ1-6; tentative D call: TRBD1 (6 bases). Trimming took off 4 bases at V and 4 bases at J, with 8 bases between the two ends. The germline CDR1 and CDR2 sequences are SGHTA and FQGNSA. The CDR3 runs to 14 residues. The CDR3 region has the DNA TGTGCCAGCAGCTCCGACAGGTATAATTCACCCCTCCACTTT. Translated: CASSSDRYNSPLHF.

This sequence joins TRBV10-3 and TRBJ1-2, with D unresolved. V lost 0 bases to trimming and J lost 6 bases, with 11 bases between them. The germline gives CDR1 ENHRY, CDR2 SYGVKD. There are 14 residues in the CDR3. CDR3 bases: TGTGCCATCAGTGAGTCAACAGCCCCGGATGGCTACACCTTC. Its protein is CAISESTAPDGYTF.

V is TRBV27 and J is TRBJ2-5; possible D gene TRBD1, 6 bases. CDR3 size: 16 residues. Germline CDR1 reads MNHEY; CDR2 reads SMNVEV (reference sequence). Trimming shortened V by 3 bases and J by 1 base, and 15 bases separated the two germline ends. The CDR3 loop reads CASSFIPGVTQETQYF. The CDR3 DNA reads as TGTGCCAGCAGTTTTATCCCAGGGGTAACCCAAGAGACCCAGTACTTC.

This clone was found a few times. The CDR3 is CASKNPQGGNQPQHF. As DNA, the CDR3 is TGTGCCAGCAAGAACCCTCAGGGAGGAAATCAGCCCCAGCATTTT. The V gene is TRBV6-6, the J gene TRBJ1-5; TRBD1 might be the D (5 bases). Trimming left V 7 bases short and J 4 bases short, with 17 bases between. Looked up from germline, CDR1 is MNHNY and CDR2 is SVGAGI (reference sequence). The length of the CDR3 is 15 residues.

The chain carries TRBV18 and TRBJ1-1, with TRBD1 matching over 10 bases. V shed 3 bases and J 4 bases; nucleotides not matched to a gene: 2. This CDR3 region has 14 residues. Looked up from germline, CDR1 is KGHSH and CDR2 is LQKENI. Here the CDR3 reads CASSPGQGTTEAFF. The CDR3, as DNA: TGTGCCAGCTCACCGGGACAGGGGACCACTGAAGCTTTCTTT.

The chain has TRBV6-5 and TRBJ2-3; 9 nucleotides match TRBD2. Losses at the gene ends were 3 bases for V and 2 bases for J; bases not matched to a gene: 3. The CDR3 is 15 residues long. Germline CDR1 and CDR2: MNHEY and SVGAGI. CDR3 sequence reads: CASSYTSGLTDTQYF. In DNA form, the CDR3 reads TGTGCCAGCAGTTATACTAGCGGGCTCACAGATACGCAGTATTTT.

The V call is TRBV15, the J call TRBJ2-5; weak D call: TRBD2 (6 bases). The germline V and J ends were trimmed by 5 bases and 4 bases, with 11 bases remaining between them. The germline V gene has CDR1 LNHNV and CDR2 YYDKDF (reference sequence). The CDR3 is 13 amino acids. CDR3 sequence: CATSRGGIETQYF. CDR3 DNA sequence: TGTGCCACCAGCCGAGGAGGGATAGAGACCCAGTACTTC.

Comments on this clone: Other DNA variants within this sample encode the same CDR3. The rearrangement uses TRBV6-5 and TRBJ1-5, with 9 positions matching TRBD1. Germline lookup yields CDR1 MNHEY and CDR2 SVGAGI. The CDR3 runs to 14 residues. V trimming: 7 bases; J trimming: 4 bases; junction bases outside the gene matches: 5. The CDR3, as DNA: TGTGCCAGCACCCCGGGACAGGGAAATCAGCCCCAGCATTTT. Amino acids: CASTPGQGNQPQHF.

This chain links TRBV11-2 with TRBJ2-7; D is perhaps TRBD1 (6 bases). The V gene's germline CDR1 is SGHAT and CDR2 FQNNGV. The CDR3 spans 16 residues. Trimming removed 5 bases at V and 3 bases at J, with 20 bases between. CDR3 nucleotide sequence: TGTGCCAGCAGCCCAATTGCAGGGGCGCATATCTACGAGCAGTACTTC. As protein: CASSPIAGAHIYEQYF.

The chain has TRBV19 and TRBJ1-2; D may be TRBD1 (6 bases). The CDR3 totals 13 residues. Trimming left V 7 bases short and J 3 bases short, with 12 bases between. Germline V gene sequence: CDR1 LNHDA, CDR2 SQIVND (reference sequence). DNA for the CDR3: TGTGCCAGTAAGCAGGGGCCTTACTATGGCTACACCTTC. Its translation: CASKQGPYYGYTF.

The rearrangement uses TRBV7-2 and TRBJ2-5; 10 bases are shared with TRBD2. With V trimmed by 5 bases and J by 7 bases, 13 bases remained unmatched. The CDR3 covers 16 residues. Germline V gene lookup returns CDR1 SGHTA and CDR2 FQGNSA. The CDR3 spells CASSVNLAGVYGTQYF. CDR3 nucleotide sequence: TGTGCCAGCAGCGTAAACCTAGCGGGGGTATACGGGACCCAGTACTTC.

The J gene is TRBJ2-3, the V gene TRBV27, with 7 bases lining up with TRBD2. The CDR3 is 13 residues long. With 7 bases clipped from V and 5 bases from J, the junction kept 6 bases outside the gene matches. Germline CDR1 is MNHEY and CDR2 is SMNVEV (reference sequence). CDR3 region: CASTSGGLDTQYF. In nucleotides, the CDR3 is TGTGCCAGCACTAGCGGCGGATTAGATACGCAGTATTTT.

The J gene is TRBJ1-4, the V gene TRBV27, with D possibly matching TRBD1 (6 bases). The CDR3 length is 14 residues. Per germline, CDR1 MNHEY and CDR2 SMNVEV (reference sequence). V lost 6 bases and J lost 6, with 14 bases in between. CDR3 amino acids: CASRRGGSDEKLFF. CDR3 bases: TGTGCCAGCAGACGAGGGGGTTCGGATGAAAAACTGTTTTTT.

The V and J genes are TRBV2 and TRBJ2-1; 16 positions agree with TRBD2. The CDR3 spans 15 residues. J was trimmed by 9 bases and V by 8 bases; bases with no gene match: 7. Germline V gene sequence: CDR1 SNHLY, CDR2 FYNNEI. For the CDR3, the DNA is TGTGCCAGCGGGACTAGCGGGGGGGCCGGGATTGAGCAGTTCTTC. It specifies CASGTSGGAGIEQFF.

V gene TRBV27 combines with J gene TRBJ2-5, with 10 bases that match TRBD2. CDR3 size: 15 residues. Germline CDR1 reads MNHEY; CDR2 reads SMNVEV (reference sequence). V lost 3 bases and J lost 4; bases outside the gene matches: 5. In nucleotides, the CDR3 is TGTGCCAGCAGTTTCCTGACTAGCGGGCGAGAGACCCAGTACTTC. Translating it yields CASSFLTSGRETQYF.

The CDR3 reads CASSRDRDYEQYF. The CDR3 region has the DNA TGTGCCAGCTCACGGGACAGGGACTACGAGCAGTACTTC. The chain employs TRBV18 and TRBJ2-7; the match to TRBD1 covers 9 bases. CDR1 KGHSH and CDR2 LQKENI come from the germline V gene. Unmatched junction bases numbered 1, after V lost 4 bases and J lost 3 bases. The CDR3 spans 13 residues.

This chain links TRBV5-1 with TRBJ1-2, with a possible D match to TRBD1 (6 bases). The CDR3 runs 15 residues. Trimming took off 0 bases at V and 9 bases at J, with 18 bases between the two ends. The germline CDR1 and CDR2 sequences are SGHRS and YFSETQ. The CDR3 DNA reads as TGCGCCAGCAGCTTGGCCGGTATAGGGGGAGTTAGCTACACCTTC. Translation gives CASSLAGIGGVSYTF.

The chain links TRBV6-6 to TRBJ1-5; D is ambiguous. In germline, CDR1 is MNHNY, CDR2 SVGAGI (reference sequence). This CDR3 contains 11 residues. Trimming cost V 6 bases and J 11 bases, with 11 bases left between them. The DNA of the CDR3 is TGTGCCAGCAGCCTAGCAGAGTCCCAGCATTTT. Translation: CASSLAESQHF.

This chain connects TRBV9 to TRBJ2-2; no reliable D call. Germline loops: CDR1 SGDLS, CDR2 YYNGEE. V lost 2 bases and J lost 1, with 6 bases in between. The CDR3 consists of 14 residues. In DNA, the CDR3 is TGTGCCAGCAGCGTTTTCCAGAACACCGGGGAGCTGTTTTTT. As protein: CASSVFQNTGELFF.

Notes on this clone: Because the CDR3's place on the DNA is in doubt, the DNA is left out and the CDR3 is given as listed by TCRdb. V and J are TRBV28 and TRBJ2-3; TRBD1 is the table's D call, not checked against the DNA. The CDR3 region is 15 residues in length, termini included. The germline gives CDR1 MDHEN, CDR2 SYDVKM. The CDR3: CASSSSGQSTDTQYF.